This record concerns one T cell receptor beta chain sequence. The CDR3 totals 15 residues. V was clipped by 7 bases and J by 0 bases, with 13 bases between them. CDR1 and CDR2 (germline): LGHNA, YNFKEQ. The sample belongs to a study of shared clonotypes between healthy human individuals. Clones were sequenced by immunoSEQ multiplex PCR, and TCRdb holds only the in-frame ones, with some missing. Here the sample spans hundreds of thousands of clones, around 95% being singletons. Naive CD8 cells, CD45RO-negative and positively selected for CCR7, excluded terminally differentiated effector memory CD45RA+ cells.

The clonotype comes from a woman in her 30s in good health. Sequencing was carried out using naive CD8+ T cells sorted from blood. J is TRBJ2-1 and V is TRBV4-2, with D maybe TRBD2 (5 bases). CDR3 in DNA: TGTGCCAGCACCACAGCGGACCTCTCCTACAATGAGCAGTTCTTC. Its translation is CASTTADLSYNEQFF.